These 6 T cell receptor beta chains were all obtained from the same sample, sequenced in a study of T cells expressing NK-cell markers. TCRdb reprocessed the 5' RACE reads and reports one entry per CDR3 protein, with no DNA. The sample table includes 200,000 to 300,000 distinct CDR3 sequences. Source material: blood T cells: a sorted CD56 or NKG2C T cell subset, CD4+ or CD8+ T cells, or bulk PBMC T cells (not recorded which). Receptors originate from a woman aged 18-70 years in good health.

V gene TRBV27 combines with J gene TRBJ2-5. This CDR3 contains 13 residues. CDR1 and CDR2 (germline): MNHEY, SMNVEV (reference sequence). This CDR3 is CASRDTNQETQYF.

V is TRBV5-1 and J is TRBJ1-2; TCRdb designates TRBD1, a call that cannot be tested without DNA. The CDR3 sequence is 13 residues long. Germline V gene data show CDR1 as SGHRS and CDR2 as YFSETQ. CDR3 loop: CASSPIDRPNCTF. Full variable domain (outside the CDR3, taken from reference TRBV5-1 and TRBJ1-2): KAGVTQTPRYLIKTRGQQVTLSCSPISGHRSVSWYQQTPGQGLQFLFEYFSETQRNKGNFPGRFSGRQFSNSRSEMNVSTLELGDSALYLCASSPIDRPNCTFGSGTRLTVV.

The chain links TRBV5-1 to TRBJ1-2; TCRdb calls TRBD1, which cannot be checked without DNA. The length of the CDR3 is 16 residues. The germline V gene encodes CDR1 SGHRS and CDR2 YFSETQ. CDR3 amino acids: CASSTGQWAVTYGYTF.

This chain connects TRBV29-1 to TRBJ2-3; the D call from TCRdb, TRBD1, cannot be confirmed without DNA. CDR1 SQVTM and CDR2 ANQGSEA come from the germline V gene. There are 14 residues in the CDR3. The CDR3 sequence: CSVEGGGWSDTQYF.

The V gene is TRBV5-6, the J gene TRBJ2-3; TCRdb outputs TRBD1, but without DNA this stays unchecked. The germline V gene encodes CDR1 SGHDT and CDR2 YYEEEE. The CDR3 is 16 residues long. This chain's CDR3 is CASSSLDTPSTDTQYF.

CDR3: CASSPRFEDGYTF. This chain links TRBV7-6 with TRBJ1-2. CDR3 length equals 13 residues. Germline loops: CDR1 SGHVS, CDR2 FNYEAQ.